The rows below give T cell receptor beta chains drawn from one sample of a study of cytomegalovirus exposure and HLA in healthy donors. Clones were read by immunoSEQ multiplex PCR, and TCRdb kept only the in-frame ones, dropping some. The table includes over 110,000 clones, more than 75% detected once. Material for sequencing was PBMCs. The source is a man between 18 and 35 years old in good health and CMV-seropositive. The conserved cysteine and the conserved F or W are not part of the CDR3 here.

>TRBV5-1|TRBJ2-5
ASSSGGRYDKETQY
>TRBV7-9|TRBJ2-1
ASSHYRGNKVGQF
>TRBV7-3|TRBJ2-1
ASSAAGGRTYNEQF
>TRBV14|TRBJ1-1
ASSPSRWANLNTEAF
>TRBV6-5|TRBJ2-2
ASTPPGNTGELF
>TRBV10-2|TRBJ2-5
ASSESSTGLGLTQY
>TRBV30|TRBJ2-5
AWSVGLAGGPGKTQY
>TRBV27|TRBJ2-1
ASSSWTSGGSNNEQF
>TRBV25-1|TRBJ1-2
ASSDTRRAGGYT
>TRBV12-5|TRBJ2-2
ASEIEINGELF
>TRBV27|TRBJ1-1
ASSQRQMNTEAF
>TRBV29-1|TRBJ2-1
SVAPGGTYNEQF
>TRBV10-3|TRBJ1-5
AIRGQGVNQPQH
>TRBV29-1|TRBJ1-2
SVEKSVTGRYGYT
>TRBV27|TRBJ2-2
ASSPGQTNTGELF
>TRBV5-1|TRBJ2-3
ASSWATAPADTQY